This TCR beta chain was recorded in a study of control samples from healthy donors and cancer patients. Repertoires were generated with immunoSEQ multiplex PCR, while TCRdb's copy carries only in-frame clones and drops some. The sample contains fewer than 110,000 clones, 75% to 90% of which appear only once. CDR1 SGHRS and CDR2 YFSETQ come from the germline V gene. Trimming removed 0 bases at V and 0 bases at J, with 10 bases between. This CDR3 is built from 16 residues. The chain carries TRBV5-1 and TRBJ1-3; D gene uncertain. Sequencing was carried out using blood. This TCR was recovered from a man aged 25-40 years in good health. The CDR3 region has the DNA TGCGCCAGCAGCTTGGCCGCTTCTAGCTCTGGAAACACCATATATTTT. Encoded protein: CASSLAASSSGNTIYF.